These T cell receptor beta chains were read from a single sample in a study of graft-versus-host responses after intestinal transplantation. Method: immunoSEQ multiplex PCR; TCRdb's copy keeps in-frame clones and lacks some. The sample contains 88,000 or so clones, 90% of which appear only once. These TCRs are of unknown antigen specificity. This material consisted of unstimulated CD4+ T cells sorted from spleen or lymph node cells, taken before intestinal transplant. These receptors were taken from a human donor who received an intestinal transplant. CDR3s include the opening cysteine and the closing phenylalanine or tryptophan. The D gene is left open where the match is weak. A row's size may be missing; if present it is once, few, many or a size class.

d_call j_call clone_size v_call cdr3_nt cdr3_aa
- TRBJ2-5 - TRBV5-5 TGTGCCAGCAGCTTGCCCGGGGGGCGGGAGACCCAGTACTTC CASSLPGGRETQYF
- TRBJ1-1 - TRBV18 TGTGCCAGCTCACCTTTGCAGGGTGAGACCATGAACACTGAAGCTTTCTTT CASSPLQGETMNTEAFF
- TRBJ2-3 - TRBV5-1 TGCGCCAGCAGCTTGGCCAGGCCAGATACGCAGTATTTT CASSLARPDTQYF
TRBD2 TRBJ2-7 - TRBV5-1 TGCGCCAGCAGCTTGGACGTGGGAGCGGGAGAGCAGTACTTC CASSLDVGAGEQYF
TRBD2 TRBJ2-2 - TRBV7-2 TGTGCCAGCAGCCCCGGGGTACTAGCGGAGAACCACCGGGAGCTGTTTTTT CASSPGVLAENHRELFF
- TRBJ1-3 - TRBV11-2 TGTGCCAGCCGACCGACAGGCTCTGGAAACACCATATATTTT CASRPTGSGNTIYF
- TRBJ1-1 - TRBV2 TGTGCCAGCATTTTTGCGGGCGGGAACACTGAAGCTTTCTTT CASIFAGGNTEAFF
TRBD2 TRBJ2-1 - TRBV5-1 TGCGCCAGCAGCTTGTGGCTAGCGGACTACAATGAGCAGTTCTTC CASSLWLADYNEQFF
- TRBJ1-1 - TRBV5-1 TGCGCCAGCAGCTTGGATCCGGGGTGGAACACTGAAGCTTTCTTT CASSLDPGWNTEAFF
- TRBJ2-5 - TRBV5-5 TGTGCCAGCAGCTTGTTCGGCAGGGATCGTGAGACCCAGTACTTC CASSLFGRDRETQYF
- TRBJ2-5 - TRBV1 TGCACCAGCAGCCAAGGCGGAGGGGCCGGGGGAGAGACCCAGTACTTC CTSSQGGGAGGETQYF
- TRBJ1-1 - TRBV25-1 TGTGCCAGCAGTCCCCGGAAGGGAGGGGGGCTGGGGACTGAAGCTTTCTTT CASSPRKGGGLGTEAFF
- TRBJ1-3 - TRBV7-9 TGTGCCAGCAGCGGCAGATTCTCTGGAAACACCATATATTTT CASSGRFSGNTIYF
TRBD2 TRBJ2-1 - TRBV18 TGTGCCAGCTCACCACTAGCGGGGGGCCGTAACAATGAGCAGTTCTTC CASSPLAGGRNNEQFF
TRBD2 TRBJ2-7 few TRBV5-6 TGTGCCAGCAGCGGGGGGGAGCCCACCTACGAGCAGTACTTC CASSGGEPTYEQYF
TRBD2 TRBJ2-7 - TRBV6-8 TGTGCCAGCAGACACCCCGCGGGGGACTCCTACGAGCAGTACTTC CASRHPAGDSYEQYF
- TRBJ1-4 - TRBV5-1 TGCGCCAGCAGCCCCGCCCAGGGTGAAAAACTGTTTTTT CASSPAQGEKLFF
TRBD2 TRBJ2-1 - TRBV4-2 TGTGCCAGCAGCCAAGACCGACTAGCGGGGCTTAGCTCCTACAATGAGCAGTTCTTC CASSQDRLAGLSSYNEQFF